The clone carrying this TCR beta chain showed up many times. This entry belongs to a study of T-cell memory formation after mild COVID-19. With 6 bases clipped from V and 0 bases from J, the junction kept 4 bases outside the gene matches. The germline V gene encodes CDR1 SGHAT and CDR2 FQNNGV. The CDR3 is 16 amino acids. From the 5' RACE reads, TCRdb called clonotypes with MiXCR, one entry per CDR3 protein. This sample has approximately 28,000 distinct CDR3 sequences, with roughly 12% found just once. The TCR was taken from an adult woman who had mild COVID-19 (a few samples of this study predate the infection). Cell type and time point are not known. The chain couples TRBV11-2 to TRBJ2-2; TRBD2 matches 10 bases. Material for sequencing was PBMCs or a T cell subset sorted from them (not recorded which). The DNA of the CDR3 is TGTGCCAGCAGTTCTGGACTAGCGGCGAACACCGGGGAGCTGTTTTTT. Translation gives CASSSGLAANTGELFF.